This is a list of T cell receptor beta chains from one sample in a study of T cells in localized non-small cell lung cancer. Assay used: immunoSEQ multiplex PCR; TCRdb lists only in-frame clones, some missing. The repertoire includes some 90,000 clones, roughly 86% of them detected once, and around 16% sits in the top ten. The material sequenced was peripheral blood, taken before any cancer treatment. The receptors stem from a man aged 40 to 70 with stage I squamous cell lung carcinoma. Both conserved end residues are part of each CDR3. The order of the fields is clone size, V gene, D gene, J gene, CDR3 DNA, CDR3 protein. D genes are given only for firm matches. Some rows have no size entry. The others give once, few or many, or a class for an expanded clone.

abundance: .
v_gene: TRBV5-1
d_gene: .
j_gene: TRBJ2-2
CDR3nt: TGCGCCAGCAGCTCAACTAGAACAGAGCCCGGGGAGCTGTTTTTT
CDR3aa: CASSSTRTEPGELFF

abundance: .
v_gene: TRBV5-4
d_gene: .
j_gene: TRBJ1-1
CDR3nt: TGTGCCAGCAGCCAAAGTAGCGGCACTGAAGCTTTCTTT
CDR3aa: CASSQSSGTEAFF

abundance: once
v_gene: TRBV11-2
d_gene: TRBD1
j_gene: TRBJ1-4
CDR3nt: TGTGCCAGCAGGCCGACAGGGGCTGGAGAAAAACTGTTTTTT
CDR3aa: CASRPTGAGEKLFF

abundance: .
v_gene: TRBV4-3
d_gene: TRBD1
j_gene: TRBJ1-6
CDR3nt: TGCGCCAGCAGAGGGACAGCTCGGAATTCACCCCTCCACTTT
CDR3aa: CASRGTARNSPLHF

abundance: .
v_gene: TRBV21-1
d_gene: .
j_gene: TRBJ2-5
CDR3nt: TGTGCCAGCAGCCCGACAGGGGCGAAAGAAGAGACCCAGTACTTC
CDR3aa: CASSPTGAKEETQYF

abundance: few
v_gene: TRBV6-1
d_gene: .
j_gene: TRBJ2-7
CDR3nt: TGTGCCAGCAGTGAAGGGGTTACCTACGAGCAGTACTTC
CDR3aa: CASSEGVTYEQYF

abundance: .
v_gene: TRBV5-5
d_gene: .
j_gene: TRBJ1-2
CDR3nt: TGTGCCAGCAGCCTCCGCCGGGACAAGATTAACTATGGCTACACCTTC
CDR3aa: CASSLRRDKINYGYTF

abundance: .
v_gene: TRBV7-8
d_gene: .
j_gene: TRBJ1-1
CDR3nt: TGTGCCAGCAGCTTAGAGGACCTATACACTGAAGCTTTCTTT
CDR3aa: CASSLEDLYTEAFF

abundance: .
v_gene: TRBV6-1
d_gene: .
j_gene: TRBJ2-5
CDR3nt: TGTGCCAGCATTGGAAGACAGATCCAAGAGACCCAGTACTTC
CDR3aa: CASIGRQIQETQYF

abundance: .
v_gene: TRBV10-3
d_gene: TRBD1
j_gene: TRBJ2-7
CDR3nt: TGTGCCATCAGTGAGTCGGGACAGCCTGGCGAGCAGTACTTC
CDR3aa: CAISESGQPGEQYF

abundance: .
v_gene: TRBV19
d_gene: TRBD1
j_gene: TRBJ1-2
CDR3nt: TGTGCCAGTAGTATGTTTGGGGCAGGACAGGGAGACTATGGCTACACCTTC
CDR3aa: CASSMFGAGQGDYGYTF

abundance: .
v_gene: TRBV7-9
d_gene: TRBD1
j_gene: TRBJ2-1
CDR3nt: TGTGCCAGCAGGCGAGCTGCCGGGACAGGGGGCAATGAGCAGTTCTTC
CDR3aa: CASRRAAGTGGNEQFF

abundance: .
v_gene: TRBV7-9
d_gene: .
j_gene: TRBJ1-6
CDR3nt: TGTGCCAGCACCCCCCACCAAGGAGGGATGCAACCCCTCCACTTT
CDR3aa: CASTPHQGGMQPLHF

abundance: few
v_gene: TRBV1
d_gene: .
j_gene: TRBJ2-1
CDR3nt: TGCACCAGCAGCCAAGGGGGGTATGAGCAGTTCTTC
CDR3aa: CTSSQGGYEQFF

abundance: .
v_gene: TRBV18
d_gene: .
j_gene: TRBJ1-1
CDR3nt: TGTGCCAGCTGGAGGGGGGGGAACACTGAAGCTTTCTTT
CDR3aa: CASWRGGNTEAFF

abundance: .
v_gene: TRBV25-1
d_gene: .
j_gene: TRBJ1-4
CDR3nt: TGTGCCAGCAGTGATTCCTATGAGGAAAAACTGTTTTTT
CDR3aa: CASSDSYEEKLFF

abundance: .
v_gene: TRBV7-3
d_gene: .
j_gene: TRBJ1-6
CDR3nt: TGTGCCAGCAGCTTAGGGTTAGGATCACCCCTCCACTTT
CDR3aa: CASSLGLGSPLHF

abundance: .
v_gene: TRBV4-3
d_gene: .
j_gene: TRBJ2-7
CDR3nt: TGCGCCAGCAGCCAAGATGTGCGTTACGAGCAGTACTTC
CDR3aa: CASSQDVRYEQYF

abundance: .
v_gene: TRBV7-2
d_gene: .
j_gene: TRBJ1-2
CDR3nt: TGTGCCAGCAGTCCAAACGGGGCCCCTAACTATGGCTACACCTTC
CDR3aa: CASSPNGAPNYGYTF

abundance: .
v_gene: TRBV18
d_gene: .
j_gene: TRBJ2-7
CDR3nt: TGTGCCAGCTCACCCGCCGCGAGGGGCGAGCAGTACTTC
CDR3aa: CASSPAARGEQYF

abundance: .
v_gene: TRBV15
d_gene: .
j_gene: TRBJ1-6
CDR3nt: TGTGCCACCAGCAGAGTCGGCCGGAATTCACCCCTCCACTTT
CDR3aa: CATSRVGRNSPLHF

abundance: .
v_gene: TRBV29-1
d_gene: .
j_gene: TRBJ2-5
CDR3nt: TGCAGCGGGGCGAATCGGGAGACCCAGTACTTC
CDR3aa: CSGANRETQYF

abundance: .
v_gene: TRBV7-2
d_gene: .
j_gene: TRBJ1-2
CDR3nt: TGTGCCAGCAGCTTTAACTATGGCTACACCTTC
CDR3aa: CASSFNYGYTF

abundance: .
v_gene: TRBV4-3
d_gene: .
j_gene: TRBJ1-1
CDR3nt: TGCGCCAGCAGCCAAAGGGGAGACGGGAACACTGAAGCTTTCTTT
CDR3aa: CASSQRGDGNTEAFF

abundance: .
v_gene: TRBV28
d_gene: TRBD1
j_gene: TRBJ1-2
CDR3nt: TGTGCCAGCAGCCCCGGGACAGGGGCTATCTATGGCTACACCTTC
CDR3aa: CASSPGTGAIYGYTF

abundance: .
v_gene: TRBV28
d_gene: .
j_gene: TRBJ1-6
CDR3nt: TGTGCCAGCAGTTTATCCGGGGGGGAAAAATCACCCCTCCACTTT
CDR3aa: CASSLSGGEKSPLHF

abundance: .
v_gene: TRBV2
d_gene: TRBD1
j_gene: TRBJ1-1
CDR3nt: TGTGCCAGCAGTCCAAGGACAGGGGGGAACACTGAAGCTTTCTTT
CDR3aa: CASSPRTGGNTEAFF

abundance: .
v_gene: TRBV4-1
d_gene: .
j_gene: TRBJ1-6
CDR3nt: TGCGCCAGCAGCCAAGATTCCCGCGGTACAGGGAGACGTAATTCACCCCTCCACTTT
CDR3aa: CASSQDSRGTGRRNSPLHF

abundance: .
v_gene: TRBV7-9
d_gene: .
j_gene: TRBJ2-7
CDR3nt: TGTGCCAGCAGCTTAGACGGTAGGCGCACCGAGCAGTACTTC
CDR3aa: CASSLDGRRTEQYF

abundance: .
v_gene: TRBV6-5
d_gene: TRBD1
j_gene: TRBJ2-7
CDR3nt: TGTGCCAGCAGTGGGGACAGGGGCCACGAGCAGTACTTC
CDR3aa: CASSGDRGHEQYF

abundance: few
v_gene: TRBV10-3
d_gene: .
j_gene: TRBJ1-2
CDR3nt: TGTGCCATCAGCCTCACAGGGAGCTACACCTTC
CDR3aa: CAISLTGSYTF